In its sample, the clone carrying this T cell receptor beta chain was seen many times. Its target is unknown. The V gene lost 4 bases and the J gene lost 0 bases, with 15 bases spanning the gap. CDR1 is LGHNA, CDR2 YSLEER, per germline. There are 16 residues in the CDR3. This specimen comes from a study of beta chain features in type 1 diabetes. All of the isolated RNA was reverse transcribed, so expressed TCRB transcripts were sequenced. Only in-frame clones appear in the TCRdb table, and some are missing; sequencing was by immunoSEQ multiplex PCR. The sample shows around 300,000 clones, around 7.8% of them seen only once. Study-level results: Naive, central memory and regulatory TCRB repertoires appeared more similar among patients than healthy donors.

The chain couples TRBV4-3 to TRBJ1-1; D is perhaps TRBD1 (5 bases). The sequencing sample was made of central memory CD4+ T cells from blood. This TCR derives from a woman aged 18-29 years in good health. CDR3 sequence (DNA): TGCGCCAGCAGCCGAGAAGCGACAGTCTTGAACACTGAAGCTTTCTTT. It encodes CASSREATVLNTEAFF.